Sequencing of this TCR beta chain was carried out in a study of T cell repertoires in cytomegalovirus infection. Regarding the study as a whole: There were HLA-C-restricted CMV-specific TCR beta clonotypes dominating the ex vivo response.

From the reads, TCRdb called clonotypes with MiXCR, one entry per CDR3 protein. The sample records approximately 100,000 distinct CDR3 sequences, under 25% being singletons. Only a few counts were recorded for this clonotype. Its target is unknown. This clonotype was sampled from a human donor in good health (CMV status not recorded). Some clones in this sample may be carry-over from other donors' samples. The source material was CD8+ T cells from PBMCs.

The CDR3 spells CSARAGTGVHEQYF. CDR3 sequence (DNA): TGCAGTGCTAGAGCCGGGACAGGGGTCCACGAGCAGTACTTC. The J gene is TRBJ2-7, the V gene TRBV20-1; 10 nucleotides match TRBD1. From germline, CDR1 is DFQATT and CDR2 SNEGSKA (reference sequence). V shed 1 base and J 5 bases; nucleotides not matched to a gene: 5. The CDR3 sequence is 14 residues long.